The rows below give T cell receptor beta chains drawn from one sample of a study of T cell responses to AZD1222 COVID-19 vaccine. Using immunoSEQ multiplex PCR, the repertoire was profiled, and TCRdb retains in-frame clones only, with some absent. The sample has 85,000 to 130,000 clones; 93% are singletons. Here the sequenced sample was peripheral blood, taken on day 0 of AZD1222 vaccination. All receptors come from an adult in good health. Both conserved end residues are part of each CDR3. Each record gives: D gene, V gene, J gene, CDR3 protein. The D gene is left open where the match is weak.

D: -
V: TRBV5-4
J: TRBJ2-6
CDR3: CASSREGRDGANVLTF

D: -
V: TRBV6-5
J: TRBJ2-1
CDR3: CASTLGAGSYNEQFF

D: TRBD1
V: TRBV3-1/TRBV3-2
J: TRBJ2-7
CDR3: CASSRQGLGSYEQYF

D: TRBD1
V: TRBV9
J: TRBJ1-2
CDR3: CASSSYPGGASAGYTF

D: TRBD2
V: TRBV5-1
J: TRBJ2-5
CDR3: CASSLGTSGQGRRGETQYF

D: -
V: TRBV11-1
J: TRBJ2-7
CDR3: CASSLGRGLPYEQYF

D: TRBD1
V: TRBV24-1
J: TRBJ2-1
CDR3: CATSDTGQGNNEQFF

D: -
V: TRBV2
J: TRBJ1-1
CDR3: CASSEGGDLNTEAFF

D: -
V: TRBV5-1
J: TRBJ2-7
CDR3: CASSLVGYEQYF

D: TRBD1
V: TRBV15
J: TRBJ2-1
CDR3: CATSFGDSKENEQFF

D: TRBD1
V: TRBV5-4
J: TRBJ1-2
CDR3: CASRGQGNHYGYTF

D: TRBD1
V: TRBV12-3/TRBV12-4
J: TRBJ1-2
CDR3: CASTRTGAFGYTF

D: -
V: TRBV30
J: TRBJ2-2
CDR3: CATYRAGNTGELFF

D: -
V: TRBV20-1
J: TRBJ1-2
CDR3: CSAWTGVGYTF

D: TRBD2
V: TRBV7-2
J: TRBJ2-7
CDR3: CASSLFASGTSYEQYF

D: TRBD1
V: TRBV5-1
J: TRBJ2-7
CDR3: CASSLYSGQGSYEQYF

D: -
V: TRBV6-2/TRBV6-3
J: TRBJ1-5
CDR3: CASSYGSVQPQHF

D: -
V: TRBV28
J: TRBJ2-2
CDR3: CASSWRGMNTGELFF

D: TRBD2
V: TRBV4-1
J: TRBJ2-3
CDR3: CASSHLAGGGTDTQYF

D: -
V: TRBV4-1
J: TRBJ1-2
CDR3: CASSQGYGTINYGYTF

D: -
V: TRBV3-1/TRBV3-2
J: TRBJ2-7
CDR3: CASSPGHAYEQYF

D: -
V: TRBV9
J: TRBJ2-7
CDR3: CASSVVPGTYEQYF

D: -
V: TRBV12-3/TRBV12-4
J: TRBJ2-7
CDR3: CASSLGPEWEQYF

D: -
V: TRBV28
J: TRBJ2-7
CDR3: CASSFELGRVEQYF

D: -
V: TRBV7-8
J: TRBJ1-1
CDR3: CASSLRPENTEAFF

D: -
V: TRBV7-9
J: TRBJ2-1
CDR3: CASSLMTADNEQFF

D: -
V: TRBV19
J: TRBJ2-5
CDR3: CASSIEERTVGKQETQYF

D: TRBD1
V: TRBV3-1/TRBV3-2
J: TRBJ2-5
CDR3: CASTGQAQETQYF

D: -
V: TRBV7-2
J: TRBJ2-5
CDR3: CASSLVYGSQETQYF

D: TRBD1
V: TRBV5-4
J: TRBJ2-2
CDR3: CASSKTGATGELFF

D: TRBD1
V: TRBV6-1
J: TRBJ2-7
CDR3: CASSEEDRGGNYEQYF

D: -
V: TRBV5-8
J: TRBJ2-7
CDR3: CASSLSSGLTYEQYF

D: -
V: TRBV12-3/TRBV12-4
J: TRBJ1-1
CDR3: CASSLGPGTEAFF

D: TRBD2
V: TRBV30
J: TRBJ2-1
CDR3: CAWTLAGVYNEQFF

D: -
V: TRBV10-3
J: TRBJ1-1
CDR3: CAISDVGQKGLNTEAFF

D: TRBD2
V: TRBV4-1
J: TRBJ2-3
CDR3: CASSQDSSGSRTDTQYF

D: TRBD1
V: TRBV5-1
J: TRBJ2-1
CDR3: CASESGQGARNEQFF

D: TRBD1
V: TRBV30
J: TRBJ1-3
CDR3: CAWRTGGTGGNTIYF

D: -
V: TRBV7-3
J: TRBJ2-1
CDR3: CASSLPVGEQFF

D: -
V: TRBV10-2
J: TRBJ1-2
CDR3: CASSDPYDGYTF

D: TRBD2
V: TRBV24-1
J: TRBJ2-7
CDR3: CATSEAGTSGGVREQYF

D: -
V: TRBV5-1
J: TRBJ2-1
CDR3: CASSQDGSYNEQFF

D: -
V: TRBV10-2
J: TRBJ2-1
CDR3: CASRRDNEQFF

D: -
V: TRBV11-2
J: TRBJ2-2
CDR3: CASSWGHTNTGELFF

D: -
V: TRBV2
J: TRBJ1-4
CDR3: CASLQAGWKEKLFF

D: -
V: TRBV2
J: TRBJ1-3
CDR3: CASYRSSGNTIYF

D: -
V: TRBV7-9
J: TRBJ2-7
CDR3: CASSATPRFQPAREQYF

D: -
V: TRBV9
J: TRBJ2-3
CDR3: CASSVGTLGGDTQYF

D: -
V: TRBV7-3
J: TRBJ1-6
CDR3: CASSLTGRSSYNSPLHF